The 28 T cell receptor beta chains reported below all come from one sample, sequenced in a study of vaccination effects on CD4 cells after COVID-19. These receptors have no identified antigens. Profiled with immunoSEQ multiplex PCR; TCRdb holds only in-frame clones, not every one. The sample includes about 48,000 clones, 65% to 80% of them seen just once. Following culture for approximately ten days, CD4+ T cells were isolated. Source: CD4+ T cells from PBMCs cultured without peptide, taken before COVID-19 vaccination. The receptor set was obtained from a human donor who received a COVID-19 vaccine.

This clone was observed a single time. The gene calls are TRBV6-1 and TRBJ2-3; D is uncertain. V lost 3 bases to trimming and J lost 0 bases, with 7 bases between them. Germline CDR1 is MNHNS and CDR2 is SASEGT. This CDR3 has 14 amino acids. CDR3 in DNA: TGTGCCAGCAGTGACAGGATTAGCACAGATACGCAGTATTTT. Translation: CASSDRISTDTQYF.

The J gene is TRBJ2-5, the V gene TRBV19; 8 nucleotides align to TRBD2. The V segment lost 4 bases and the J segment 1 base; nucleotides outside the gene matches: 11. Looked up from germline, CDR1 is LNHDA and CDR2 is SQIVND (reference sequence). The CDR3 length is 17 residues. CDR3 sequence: CASSKGLARRRQETQYF. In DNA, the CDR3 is TGTGCCAGTAGTAAAGGACTAGCCCGCAGACGCCAAGAGACCCAGTACTTC. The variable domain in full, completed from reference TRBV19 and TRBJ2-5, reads DGGITQSPKYLFRKEGQNVTLSCEQNLNHDAMYWYRQDPGQGLRLIYYSQIVNDFQKGDIAEGYSVSREKKESFPLTVTSAQKNPTAFYLCASSKGLARRRQETQYFGPGTRLLVL.

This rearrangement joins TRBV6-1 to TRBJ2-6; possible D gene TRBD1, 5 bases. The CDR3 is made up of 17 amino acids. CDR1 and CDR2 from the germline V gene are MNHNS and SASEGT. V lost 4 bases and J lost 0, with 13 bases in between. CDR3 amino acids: CASSVRGRGSGANVLTF. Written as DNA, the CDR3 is TGTGCCAGCAGTGTAAGGGGAAGGGGCTCTGGGGCCAACGTCCTGACTTTC.

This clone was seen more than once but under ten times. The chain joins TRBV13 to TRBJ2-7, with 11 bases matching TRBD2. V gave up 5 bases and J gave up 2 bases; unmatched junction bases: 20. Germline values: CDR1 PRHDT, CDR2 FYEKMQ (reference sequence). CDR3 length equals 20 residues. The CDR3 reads CASSHGEARVSGRAPYEQYF. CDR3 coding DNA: TGTGCCAGCAGCCACGGTGAAGCTCGGGTTAGCGGGAGGGCCCCCTACGAGCAGTACTTC. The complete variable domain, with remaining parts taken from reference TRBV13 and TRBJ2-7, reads AAGVIQSPRHLIKEKRETATLKCYPIPRHDTVYWYQQGPGQDPQFLISFYEKMQSDKGSIPDRFSAQQFSDYHSELNMSSLELGDSALYFCASSHGEARVSGRAPYEQYFGPGTRLTVT.

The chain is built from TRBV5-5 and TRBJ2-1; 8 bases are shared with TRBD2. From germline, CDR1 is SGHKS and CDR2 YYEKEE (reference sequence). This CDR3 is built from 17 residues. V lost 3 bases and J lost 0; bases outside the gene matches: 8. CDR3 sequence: CASSWVTSGSSYNEQFF. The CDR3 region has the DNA TGTGCCAGCAGCTGGGTAACTAGCGGAAGCTCCTACAATGAGCAGTTCTTC. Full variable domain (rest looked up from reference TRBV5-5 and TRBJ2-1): DAGVTQSPTHLIKTRGQQVTLRCSPISGHKSVSWYQQVLGQGPQFIFQYYEKEERGRGNFPDRFSARQFPNYSSELNVNALLLGDSALYLCASSWVTSGSSYNEQFFGPGTRLTVL.

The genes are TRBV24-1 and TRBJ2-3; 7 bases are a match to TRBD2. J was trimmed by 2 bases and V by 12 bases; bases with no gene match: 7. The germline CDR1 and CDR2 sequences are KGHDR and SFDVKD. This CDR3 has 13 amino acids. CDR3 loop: CASQAGSTDTQYF. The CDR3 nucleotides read TGTGCCTCCCAAGCGGGGTCCACAGATACGCAGTATTTT.

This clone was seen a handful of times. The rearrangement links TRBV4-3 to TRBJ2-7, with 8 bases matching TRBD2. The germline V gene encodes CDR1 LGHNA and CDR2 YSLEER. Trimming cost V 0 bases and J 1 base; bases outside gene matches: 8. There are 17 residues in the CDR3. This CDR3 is CASSQDISGGLSYEQYF. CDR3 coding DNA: TGCGCCAGCAGCCAAGATATCAGCGGGGGCCTTTCCTACGAGCAGTACTTC.

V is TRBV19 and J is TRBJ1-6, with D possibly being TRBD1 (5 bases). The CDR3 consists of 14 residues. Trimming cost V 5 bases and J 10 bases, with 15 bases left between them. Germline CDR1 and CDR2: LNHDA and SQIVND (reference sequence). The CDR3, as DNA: TGTGCCAGTAGTCGGGGCAGGGAAGGATCACCCCTCCACTTT. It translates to CASSRGREGSPLHF.

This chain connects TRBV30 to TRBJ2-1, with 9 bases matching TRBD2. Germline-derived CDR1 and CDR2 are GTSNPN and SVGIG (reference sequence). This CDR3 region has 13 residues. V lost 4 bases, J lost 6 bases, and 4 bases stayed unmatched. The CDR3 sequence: CAWTRLAVNEQFF. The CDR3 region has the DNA TGTGCCTGGACCCGACTAGCGGTCAATGAGCAGTTCTTC. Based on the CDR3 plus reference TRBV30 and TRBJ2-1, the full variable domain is SQTIHQWPATLVQPVGSPLSLECTVEGTSNPNLYWYRQAAGRGLQLLFYSVGIGQISSEVPQNLSASRPQDRQFILSSKKLLLSDSGFYLCAWTRLAVNEQFFGPGTRLTVL.

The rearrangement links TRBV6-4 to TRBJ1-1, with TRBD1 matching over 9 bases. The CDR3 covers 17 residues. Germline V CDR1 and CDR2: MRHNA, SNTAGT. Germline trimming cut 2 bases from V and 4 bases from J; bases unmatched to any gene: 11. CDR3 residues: CASSDPLDRGGSTEAFF. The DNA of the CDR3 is TGTGCCAGCAGTGACCCCCTGGACAGGGGTGGTAGCACTGAAGCTTTCTTT.

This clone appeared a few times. CDR3 protein: CASSWDSRNYNSPLHF. CDR3 in DNA: TGTGCCAGTAGTTGGGACAGTCGAAACTATAATTCACCCCTCCACTTT. The J gene is TRBJ1-6, the V gene TRBV19, with 7 bases fitting TRBD1. Germline CDR1 LNHDA, CDR2 SQIVND (reference sequence). V trimming: 5 bases; J trimming: 3 bases; junction bases outside the gene matches: 7. This CDR3 comprises 16 residues.

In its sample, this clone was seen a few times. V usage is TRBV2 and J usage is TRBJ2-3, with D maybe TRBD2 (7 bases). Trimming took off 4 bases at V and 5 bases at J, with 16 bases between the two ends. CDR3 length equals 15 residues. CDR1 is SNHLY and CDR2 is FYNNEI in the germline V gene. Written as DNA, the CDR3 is TGTGCCAGCAGTGTCCTACGGGGGGCTGGAGATACGCAGTATTTT. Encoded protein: CASSVLRGAGDTQYF. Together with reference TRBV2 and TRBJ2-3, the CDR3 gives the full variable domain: EPEVTQTPSHQVTQMGQEVILRCVPISNHLYFYWYRQILGQKVEFLVSFYNNEISEKSEIFDDQFSVERPDGSNFTLKIRSTKLEDSAMYFCASSVLRGAGDTQYFGPGTRLTVL.

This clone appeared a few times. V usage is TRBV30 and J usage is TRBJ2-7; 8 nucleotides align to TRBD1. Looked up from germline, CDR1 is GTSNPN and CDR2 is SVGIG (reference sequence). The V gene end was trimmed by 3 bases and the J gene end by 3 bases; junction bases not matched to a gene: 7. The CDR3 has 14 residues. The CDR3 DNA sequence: TGTGCCTGGAGAAACATAGGACAGGGCTACGAGCAGTACTTC. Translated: CAWRNIGQGYEQYF. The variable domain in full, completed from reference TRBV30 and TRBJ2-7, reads SQTIHQWPATLVQPVGSPLSLECTVEGTSNPNLYWYRQAAGRGLQLLFYSVGIGQISSEVPQNLSASRPQDRQFILSSKKLLLSDSGFYLCAWRNIGQGYEQYFGPGTRLTVT.

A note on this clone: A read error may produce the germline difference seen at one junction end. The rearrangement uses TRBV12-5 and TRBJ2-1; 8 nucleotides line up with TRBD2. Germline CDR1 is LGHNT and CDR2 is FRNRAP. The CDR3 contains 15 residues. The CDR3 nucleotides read TGTGCTAGTGGGTTGGGACTAGGGGAATACAATGAGCAGTTCTTC. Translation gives CASGLGLGEYNEQFF.

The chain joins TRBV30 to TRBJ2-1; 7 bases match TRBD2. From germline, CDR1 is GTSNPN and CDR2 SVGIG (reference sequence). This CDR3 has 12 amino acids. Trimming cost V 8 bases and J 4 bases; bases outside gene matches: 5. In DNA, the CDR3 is TGTGCCGGGACTATGAGGTACAATGAGCAGTTCTTC. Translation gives CAGTMRYNEQFF.

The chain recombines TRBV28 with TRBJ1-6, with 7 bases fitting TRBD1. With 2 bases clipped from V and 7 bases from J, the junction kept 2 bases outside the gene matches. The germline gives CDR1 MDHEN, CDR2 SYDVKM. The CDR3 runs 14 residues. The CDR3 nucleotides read TGTGCCAGCAGTTTAGGGACAGTCAATTCACCCCTCCACTTT. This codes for CASSLGTVNSPLHF. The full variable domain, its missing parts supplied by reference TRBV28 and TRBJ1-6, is DVKVTQSSRYLVKRTGEKVFLECVQDMDHENMFWYRQDPGLGLRLIYFSYDVKMKEKGDIPEGYSVSREKKERFSLILESASTNQTSMYLCASSLGTVNSPLHFGNGTRLTVT.

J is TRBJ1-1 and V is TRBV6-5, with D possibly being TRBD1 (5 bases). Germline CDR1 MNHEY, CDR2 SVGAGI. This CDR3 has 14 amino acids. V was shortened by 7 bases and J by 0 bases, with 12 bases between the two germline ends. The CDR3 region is CASTPGYLNTEAFF. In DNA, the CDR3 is TGTGCCAGCACCCCAGGGTATCTGAACACTGAAGCTTTCTTT.

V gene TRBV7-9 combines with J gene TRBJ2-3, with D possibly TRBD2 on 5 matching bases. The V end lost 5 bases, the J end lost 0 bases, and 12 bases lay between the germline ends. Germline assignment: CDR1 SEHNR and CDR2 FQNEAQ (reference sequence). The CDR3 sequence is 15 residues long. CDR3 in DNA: TGTGCCAGCAGCCTTCGGGCGGGCAGCACAGATACGCAGTATTTT. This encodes CASSLRAGSTDTQYF.

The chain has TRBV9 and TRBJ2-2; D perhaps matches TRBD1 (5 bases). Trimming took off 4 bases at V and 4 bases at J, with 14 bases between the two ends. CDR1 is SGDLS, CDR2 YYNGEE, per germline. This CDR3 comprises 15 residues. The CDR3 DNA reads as TGTGCCAGCAGCATTGGCCCTAGGGGCACCGGGGAGCTGTTTTTT. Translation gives CASSIGPRGTGELFF.

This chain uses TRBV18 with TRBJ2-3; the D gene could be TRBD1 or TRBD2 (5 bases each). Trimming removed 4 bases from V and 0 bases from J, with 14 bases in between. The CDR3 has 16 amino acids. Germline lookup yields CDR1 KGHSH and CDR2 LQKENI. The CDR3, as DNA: TGTGCCAGCTCACGAGGGACCAGCCCTAGCACAGATACGCAGTATTTT. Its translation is CASSRGTSPSTDTQYF.

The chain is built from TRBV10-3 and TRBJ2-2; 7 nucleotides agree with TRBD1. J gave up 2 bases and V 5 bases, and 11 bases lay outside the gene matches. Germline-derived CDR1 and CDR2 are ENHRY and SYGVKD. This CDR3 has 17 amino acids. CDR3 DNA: TGTGCCATCAGTAAACAGGGGAAAACGGATAACACCGGGGAGCTGTTTTTT. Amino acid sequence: CAISKQGKTDNTGELFF.

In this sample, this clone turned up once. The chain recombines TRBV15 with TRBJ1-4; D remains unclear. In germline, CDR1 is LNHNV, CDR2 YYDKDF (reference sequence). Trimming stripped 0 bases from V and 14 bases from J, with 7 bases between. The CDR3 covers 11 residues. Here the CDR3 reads CATSREAVLFF. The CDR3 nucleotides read TGTGCCACCAGCAGAGAAGCAGTGCTGTTTTTT.

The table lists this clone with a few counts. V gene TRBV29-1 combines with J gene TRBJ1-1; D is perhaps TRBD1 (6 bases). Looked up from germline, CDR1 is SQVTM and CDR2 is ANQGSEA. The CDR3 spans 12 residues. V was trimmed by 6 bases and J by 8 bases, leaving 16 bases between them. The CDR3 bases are TGCAGCGTGGGGGGCCAGCTCGGCGAAGCTTTCTTT. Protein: CSVGGQLGEAFF.

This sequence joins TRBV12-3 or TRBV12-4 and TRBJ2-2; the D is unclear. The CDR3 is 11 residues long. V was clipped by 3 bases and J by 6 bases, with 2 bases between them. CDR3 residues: CASSFAGELFF. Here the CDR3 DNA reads TGTGCCAGCAGTTTTGCCGGGGAGCTGTTTTTT.

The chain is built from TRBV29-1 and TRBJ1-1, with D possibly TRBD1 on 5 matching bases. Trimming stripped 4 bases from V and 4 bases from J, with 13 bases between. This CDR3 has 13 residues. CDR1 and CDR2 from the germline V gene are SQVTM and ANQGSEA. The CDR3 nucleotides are TGCAGCGTTGGTGGTAGGGACCTCACTGAAGCTTTCTTT. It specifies CSVGGRDLTEAFF. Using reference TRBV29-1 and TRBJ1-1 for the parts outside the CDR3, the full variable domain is SAVISQKPSRDICQRGTSLTIQCQVDSQVTMMFWYRQQPGQSLTLIATANQGSEATYESGFVIDKFPISRPNLTFSTLTVSNMSPEDSSIYLCSVGGRDLTEAFFGQGTRLTVV.

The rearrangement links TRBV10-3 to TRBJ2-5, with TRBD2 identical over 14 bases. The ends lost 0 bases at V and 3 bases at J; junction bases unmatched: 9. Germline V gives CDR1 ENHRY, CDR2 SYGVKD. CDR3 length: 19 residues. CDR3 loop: CAISESTGPTSGGEETQYF. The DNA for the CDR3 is TGTGCCATCAGTGAGTCGACGGGCCCGACTAGCGGGGGGGAAGAGACCCAGTACTTC.

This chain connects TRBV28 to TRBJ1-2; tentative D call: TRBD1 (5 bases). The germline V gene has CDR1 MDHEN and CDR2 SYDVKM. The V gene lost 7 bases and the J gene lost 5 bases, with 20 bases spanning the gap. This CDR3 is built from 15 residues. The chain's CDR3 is CASTSQGWGNYGYTF. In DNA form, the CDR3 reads TGTGCCAGCACCTCCCAGGGTTGGGGAAATTATGGCTACACCTTC.

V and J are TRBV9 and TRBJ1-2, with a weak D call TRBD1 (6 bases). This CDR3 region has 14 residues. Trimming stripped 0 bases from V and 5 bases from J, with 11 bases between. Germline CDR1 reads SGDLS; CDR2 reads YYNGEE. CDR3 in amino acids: CASSVGGQGYGYTF. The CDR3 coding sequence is TGTGCCAGCAGCGTAGGAGGGCAGGGGTATGGCTACACCTTC.